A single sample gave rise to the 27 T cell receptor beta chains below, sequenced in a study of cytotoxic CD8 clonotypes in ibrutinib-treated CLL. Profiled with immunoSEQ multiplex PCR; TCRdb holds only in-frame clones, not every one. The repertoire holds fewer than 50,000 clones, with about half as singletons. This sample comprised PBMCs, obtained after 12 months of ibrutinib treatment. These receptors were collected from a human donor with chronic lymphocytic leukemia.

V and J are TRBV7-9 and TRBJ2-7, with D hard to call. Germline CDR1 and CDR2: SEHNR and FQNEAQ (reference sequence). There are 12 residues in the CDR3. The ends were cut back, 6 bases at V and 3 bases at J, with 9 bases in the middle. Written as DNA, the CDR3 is TGTGCCAGCAGTCTTGGGGACTACGAGCAGTACTTC. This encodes CASSLGDYEQYF.

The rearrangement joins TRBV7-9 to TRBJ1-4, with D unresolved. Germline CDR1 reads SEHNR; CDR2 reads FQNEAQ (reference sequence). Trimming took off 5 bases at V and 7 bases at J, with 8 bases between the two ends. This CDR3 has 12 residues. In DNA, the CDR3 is TGTGCCAGCAGCGTTCAGACTGAAAAACTGTTTTTT. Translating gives CASSVQTEKLFF. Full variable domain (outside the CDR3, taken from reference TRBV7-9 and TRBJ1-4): DTGVSQNPRHKITKRGQNVTFRCDPISEHNRLYWYRQTLGQGPEFLTYFQNEAQLEKSRLLSDRFSAERPKGSFSTLEIQRTEQGDSAMYLCASSVQTEKLFFGSGTQLSVL.

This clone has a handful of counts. The CDR3 reads CAWSVLGTGTSPLHF. The DNA for the CDR3 is TGTGCCTGGAGTGTCCTCGGGACAGGGACTTCACCCCTCCACTTT. The V and J genes are TRBV30 and TRBJ1-6; 9 bases fit TRBD1. CDR1 GTSNPN and CDR2 SVGIG come from the germline V gene (reference sequence). The CDR3 spans 15 residues. V lost 0 bases, J lost 9 bases, and 6 bases stayed unmatched. Using reference TRBV30 and TRBJ1-6 for the parts outside the CDR3, the full variable domain is SQTIHQWPATLVQPVGSPLSLECTVEGTSNPNLYWYRQAAGRGLQLLFYSVGIGQISSEVPQNLSASRPQDRQFILSSKKLLLSDSGFYLCAWSVLGTGTSPLHFGNGTRLTVT.

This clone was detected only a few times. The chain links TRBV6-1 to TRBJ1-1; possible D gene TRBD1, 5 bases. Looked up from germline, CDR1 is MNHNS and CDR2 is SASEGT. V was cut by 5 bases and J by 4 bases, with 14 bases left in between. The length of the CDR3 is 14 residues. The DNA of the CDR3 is TGTGCCAGCAGTCCCAGAGGGGAGAGCACTGAAGCTTTCTTT. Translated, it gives CASSPRGESTEAFF.

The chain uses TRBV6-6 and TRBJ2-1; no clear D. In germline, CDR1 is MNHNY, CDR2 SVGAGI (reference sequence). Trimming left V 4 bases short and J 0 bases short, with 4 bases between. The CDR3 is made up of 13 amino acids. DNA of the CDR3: TGTGCCAGCAGTTTAAACTCCTACAATGAGCAGTTCTTC. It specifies CASSLNSYNEQFF.

CDR3 amino acids: CASSDQWQYF. DNA of the CDR3: TGTGCCAGCAGCGACCAGTGGCAGTACTTC. The chain joins TRBV28 to TRBJ2-7; the D is unclear. Germline V lookup: CDR1 MDHEN, CDR2 SYDVKM. The CDR3 has 10 amino acids. V lost 6 bases, J lost 9 bases, and 9 bases lay in between.

CDR3 DNA sequence: TGTGCCAGCAGCTTAACGGGGACTAGCGGGAGGGTTGCGTTCTTC. Encoded protein: CASSLTGTSGRVAFF. The rearrangement uses TRBV7-9 and TRBJ2-1, with 16 bases that match TRBD2. In germline, CDR1 is SEHNR, CDR2 FQNEAQ (reference sequence). After removal of 2 bases from V and 15 bases from J, the junction contained 7 bases not matched to a gene. The CDR3 spans 15 residues. Supplemented by reference TRBV7-9 and TRBJ2-1, the full variable domain reads DTGVSQNPRHKITKRGQNVTFRCDPISEHNRLYWYRQTLGQGPEFLTYFQNEAQLEKSRLLSDRFSAERPKGSFSTLEIQRTEQGDSAMYLCASSLTGTSGRVAFFGPGTRLTVL.

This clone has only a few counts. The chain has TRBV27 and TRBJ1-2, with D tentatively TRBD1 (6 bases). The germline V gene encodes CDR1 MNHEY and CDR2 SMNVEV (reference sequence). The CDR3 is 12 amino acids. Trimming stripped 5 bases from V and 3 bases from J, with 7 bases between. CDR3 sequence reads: CASSRGDYGYTF. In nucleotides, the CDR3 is TGTGCCAGCAGTAGGGGGGACTATGGCTACACCTTC.

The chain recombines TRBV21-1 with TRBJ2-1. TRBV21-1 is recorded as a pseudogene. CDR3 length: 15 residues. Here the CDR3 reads CASSFGTPSYNEQFF. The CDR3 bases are TGTGCCAGCTCCTTCGGGACCCCATCCTACAATGAGCAGTTCTTC.

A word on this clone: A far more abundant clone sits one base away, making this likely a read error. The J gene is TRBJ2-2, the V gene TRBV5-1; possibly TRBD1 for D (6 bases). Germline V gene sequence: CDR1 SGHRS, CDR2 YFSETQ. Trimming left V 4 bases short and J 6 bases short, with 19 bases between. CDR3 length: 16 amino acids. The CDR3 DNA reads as TGCGCCAGCAGCCTAAACAGGGAAAGGGCAGCCGGGGAGCTGTTTTTT. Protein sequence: CASSLNRERAAGELFF. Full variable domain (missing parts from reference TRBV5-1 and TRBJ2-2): KAGVTQTPRYLIKTRGQQVTLSCSPISGHRSVSWYQQTPGQGLQFLFEYFSETQRNKGNFPGRFSGRQFSNSRSEMNVSTLELGDSALYLCASSLNRERAAGELFFGEGSRLTVL.

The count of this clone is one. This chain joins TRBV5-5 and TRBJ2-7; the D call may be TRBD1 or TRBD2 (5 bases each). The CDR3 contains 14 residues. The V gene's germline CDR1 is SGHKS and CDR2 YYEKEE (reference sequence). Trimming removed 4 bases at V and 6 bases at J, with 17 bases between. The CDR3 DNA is TGTGCCAGCAGCCTGACCTATCGGGGCTCCGAGCAGTACTTC. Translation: CASSLTYRGSEQYF.

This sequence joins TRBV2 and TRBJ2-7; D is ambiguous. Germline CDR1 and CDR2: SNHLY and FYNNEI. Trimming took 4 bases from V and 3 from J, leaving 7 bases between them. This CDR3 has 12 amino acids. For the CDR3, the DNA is TGTGCCAGCAGTGCTTCCGTCTACGAGCAGTACTTC. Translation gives CASSASVYEQYF. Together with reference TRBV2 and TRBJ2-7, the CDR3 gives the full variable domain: EPEVTQTPSHQVTQMGQEVILRCVPISNHLYFYWYRQILGQKVEFLVSFYNNEISEKSEIFDDQFSVERPDGSNFTLKIRSTKLEDSAMYFCASSASVYEQYFGPGTRLTVT.

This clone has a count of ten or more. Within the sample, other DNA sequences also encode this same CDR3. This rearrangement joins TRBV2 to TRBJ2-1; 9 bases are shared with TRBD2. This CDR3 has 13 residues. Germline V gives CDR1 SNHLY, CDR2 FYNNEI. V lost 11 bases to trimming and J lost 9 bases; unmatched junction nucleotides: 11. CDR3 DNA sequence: TGTGCCTGGGCGGGGGGGCGTTCCACTGAGCAGTTCTTC. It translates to CAWAGGRSTEQFF.

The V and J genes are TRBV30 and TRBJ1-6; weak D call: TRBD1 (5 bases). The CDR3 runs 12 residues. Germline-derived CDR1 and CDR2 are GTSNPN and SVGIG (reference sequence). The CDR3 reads CAFRDLGSPLHF. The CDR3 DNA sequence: TGTGCTTTTAGGGACTTGGGATCACCCCTCCACTTT.

The CDR3 DNA reads as TGTGCCAGCAGCTTTGAAGGGCTCAGCGGGAGGGTGCACGAGCAGTACTTC. Amino acids: CASSFEGLSGRVHEQYF. The chain couples TRBV28 to TRBJ2-7; 10 positions match TRBD2. CDR1 MDHEN and CDR2 SYDVKM come from the germline V gene. V was clipped by 6 bases and J by 5 bases; unmatched bases: 16. The CDR3 consists of 17 residues.

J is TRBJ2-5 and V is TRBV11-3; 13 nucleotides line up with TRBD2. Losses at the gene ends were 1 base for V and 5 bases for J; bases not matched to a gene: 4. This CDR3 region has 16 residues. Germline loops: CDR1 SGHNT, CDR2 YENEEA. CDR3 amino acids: CASSLGGTSGMETQYF. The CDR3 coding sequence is TGTGCCAGCAGCTTAGGAGGGACTAGCGGGATGGAGACCCAGTACTTC. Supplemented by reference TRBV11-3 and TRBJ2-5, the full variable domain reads EAGVVQSPRYKIIEKKQPVAFWCNPISGHNTLYWYLQNLGQGPELLIRYENEEAVDDSQLPKDRFSAERLKGVDSTLKIQPAELGDSAVYLCASSLGGTSGMETQYFGPGTRLLVL.

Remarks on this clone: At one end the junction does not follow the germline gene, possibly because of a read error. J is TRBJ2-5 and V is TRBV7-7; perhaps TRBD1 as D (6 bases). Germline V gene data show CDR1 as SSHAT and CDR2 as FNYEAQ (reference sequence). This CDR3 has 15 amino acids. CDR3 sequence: CASSLGVRGGETQYF. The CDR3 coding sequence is TGTGCTAGCAGCTTAGGAGTCAGGGGTGGGGAGACCCAGTACTTC.

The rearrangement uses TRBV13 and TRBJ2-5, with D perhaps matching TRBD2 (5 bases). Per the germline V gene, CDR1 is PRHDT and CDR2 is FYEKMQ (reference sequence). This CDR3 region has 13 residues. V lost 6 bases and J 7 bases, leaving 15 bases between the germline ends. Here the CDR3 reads CASSRGPGGTQYF. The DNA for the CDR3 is TGTGCCAGCAGTCGAGGGCCCGGAGGGACCCAGTACTTC.

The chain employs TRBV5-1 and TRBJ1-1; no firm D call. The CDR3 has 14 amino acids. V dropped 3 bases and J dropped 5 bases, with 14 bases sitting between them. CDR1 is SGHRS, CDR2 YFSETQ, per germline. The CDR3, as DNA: TGCGCCAGCAGCTCCGACAAAAGATGGACTGAAGCTTTCTTT. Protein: CASSSDKRWTEAFF.

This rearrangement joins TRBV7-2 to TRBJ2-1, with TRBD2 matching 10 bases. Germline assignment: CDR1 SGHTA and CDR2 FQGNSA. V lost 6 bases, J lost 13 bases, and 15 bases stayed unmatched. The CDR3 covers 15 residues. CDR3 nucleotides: TGTGCCAGCAGATCCCGGGCACTAGCGGGATACGATCAGTTCTTC. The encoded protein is CASRSRALAGYDQFF.

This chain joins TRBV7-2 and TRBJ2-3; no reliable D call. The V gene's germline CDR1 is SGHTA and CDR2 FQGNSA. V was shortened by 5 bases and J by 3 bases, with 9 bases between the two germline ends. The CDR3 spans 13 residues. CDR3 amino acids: CASSPSVTDTQYF. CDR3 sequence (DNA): TGTGCCAGCAGCCCATCAGTGACAGATACGCAGTATTTT.

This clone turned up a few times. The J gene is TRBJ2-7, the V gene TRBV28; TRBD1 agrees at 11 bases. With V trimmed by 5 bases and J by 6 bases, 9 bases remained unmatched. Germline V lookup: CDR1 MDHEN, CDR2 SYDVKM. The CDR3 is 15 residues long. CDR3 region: CASSPLTDRGREQYF. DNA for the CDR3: TGTGCCAGCAGTCCCCTAACGGACAGGGGGCGCGAGCAGTACTTC.

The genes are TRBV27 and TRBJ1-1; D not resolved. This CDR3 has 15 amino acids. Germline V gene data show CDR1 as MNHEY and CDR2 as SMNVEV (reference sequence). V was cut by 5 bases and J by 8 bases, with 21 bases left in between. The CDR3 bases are TGTGCCAGCAGTCCGATCCGGGTTTATAACCCGGAAGCTTTCTTT. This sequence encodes CASSPIRVYNPEAFF.

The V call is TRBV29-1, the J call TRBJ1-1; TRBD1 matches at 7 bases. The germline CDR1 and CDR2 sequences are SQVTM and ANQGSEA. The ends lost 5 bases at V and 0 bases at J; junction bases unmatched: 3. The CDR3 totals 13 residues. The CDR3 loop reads CSVNRGMNTEAFF. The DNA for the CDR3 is TGCAGCGTTAACAGGGGTATGAACACTGAAGCTTTCTTT.

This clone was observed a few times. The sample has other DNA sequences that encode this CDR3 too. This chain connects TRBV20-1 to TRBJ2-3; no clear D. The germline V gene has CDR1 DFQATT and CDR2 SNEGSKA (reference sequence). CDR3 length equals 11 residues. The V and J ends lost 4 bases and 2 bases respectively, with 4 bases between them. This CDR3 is CSATHTDTQYF. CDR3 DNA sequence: TGCAGTGCTACCCACACAGATACGCAGTATTTT.

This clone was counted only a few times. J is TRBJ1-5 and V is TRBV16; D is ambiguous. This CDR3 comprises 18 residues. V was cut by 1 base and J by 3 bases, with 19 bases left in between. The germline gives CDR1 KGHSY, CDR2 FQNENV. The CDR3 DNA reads TGTGCCAGCAGCCAATTTAGTAGACCTAACATAGACAATCAGCCCCAGCATTTT. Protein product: CASSQFSRPNIDNQPQHF.

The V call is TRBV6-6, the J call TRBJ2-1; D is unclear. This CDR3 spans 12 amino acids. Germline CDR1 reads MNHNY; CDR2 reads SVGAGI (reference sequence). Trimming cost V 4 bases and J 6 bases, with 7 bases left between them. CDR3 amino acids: CASSSQSNEQFF. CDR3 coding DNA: TGTGCCAGCAGTTCCCAATCCAATGAGCAGTTCTTC.